Each of the 26 T cell receptor beta chains below was sequenced from the same sample in a study of blood T cell repertoires in COVID-19. Profiled with immunoSEQ multiplex PCR; TCRdb holds only in-frame clones, not every one. The sample shows fewer than 200,000 clones, 88% of them seen only once. The material sequenced was peripheral blood. The receptor set was obtained from a man in his fifties who had recovered from COVID-19.

This clone was counted once. The chain links TRBV14 to TRBJ1-2; D call uncertain. The CDR3 has 14 residues. Looked up from germline, CDR1 is SGHDN and CDR2 is FVKESK. Between the trimmed V and J ends, which lost 0 bases and 10 bases, there was a span of 15 bases. CDR3 nucleotides: TGTGCCAGCAGCCAAGATCAGGCCCCGGGGATCTACACCTTC. Translation: CASSQDQAPGIYTF.

The chain employs TRBV5-4 and TRBJ1-1; D unresolved. Trimming removed 3 bases at V and 4 bases at J, with 16 bases between. Germline V gene lookup returns CDR1 SGHNT and CDR2 YYREEE (reference sequence). This CDR3 has 15 amino acids. In nucleotides, the CDR3 is TGTGCCAGCAGCTCGAGATCTAATAGGAGCACTGAAGCTTTCTTT. Encoded protein: CASSSRSNRSTEAFF.

This chain links TRBV3-1 (or the pseudogene TRBV3-2) with TRBJ1-5; D unclear. This CDR3 is 14 amino acids long. With 1 base removed from V and 2 bases from J, the gap between germline ends came to 6 bases. CDR1 is LGHDT, CDR2 YNNKEL, per germline (reference sequence). The CDR3 here is CASSQGAGNQPQHF. Here the CDR3 DNA reads TGTGCCAGCAGCCAAGGGGCCGGCAATCAGCCCCAGCATTTT.

This chain uses TRBV6-2 or TRBV6-3 with TRBJ2-1; D ambiguous. Germline lookup yields CDR1 MNHEY and CDR2 SVGEGT. With 2 bases removed from V and 2 bases from J, the gap between germline ends came to 10 bases. The CDR3 extends over 15 amino acids. The CDR3 protein is CASSYGQSAYNEQFF. In DNA, the CDR3 is TGTGCCAGCAGTTACGGTCAATCAGCCTACAATGAGCAGTTCTTC.

The V call is TRBV5-1, the J call TRBJ2-7; 8 bases align to TRBD1. Unmatched junction bases numbered 4, after V lost 0 bases and J lost 2 bases. The CDR3 loop spans 15 amino acids. The germline CDR1 and CDR2 sequences are SGHRS and YFSETQ. CDR3 bases: TGCGCCAGCAGCTTGGATACAGGGGGGACCTACGAGCAGTACTTC. This translates into CASSLDTGGTYEQYF.

J is TRBJ1-1 and V is TRBV7-2; possibly TRBD1 for D (5 bases). Germline V gives CDR1 SGHTA, CDR2 FQGNSA. Trimming pared 2 bases from V and 1 base from J, leaving 11 bases between. The CDR3 has 15 residues. The CDR3 loop reads CASSLSAGSNTEAFF. In nucleotides, the CDR3 is TGTGCCAGCAGCTTATCGGCAGGGTCGAACACTGAAGCTTTCTTT.

The rearrangement uses TRBV6-5 and TRBJ2-3; D is possibly TRBD1 (6 bases). From germline, CDR1 is MNHEY and CDR2 SVGAGI. V lost 7 bases, J lost 6 bases, and 14 bases lay in between. CDR3 length: 13 amino acids. CDR3 nucleotides: TGTGCCAGCATATCGTGGGGGCTGGATACGCAGTATTTT. It translates to CASISWGLDTQYF.

The chain combines TRBV7-2 with TRBJ1-1; 7 nucleotides line up with TRBD1. The CDR3 has 14 amino acids. Germline lookup yields CDR1 SGHTA and CDR2 FQGNSA. V lost 4 bases, J lost 4 bases, and 6 bases stayed unmatched. The CDR3 DNA reads TGTGCCAGCAGCTATTCGACAGGGCGCACTGAAGCTTTCTTT. This codes for CASSYSTGRTEAFF.

The chain recombines TRBV5-6 with TRBJ2-7; TRBD1 aligns across 8 bases. V gave up 4 bases and J gave up 0 bases; unmatched junction bases: 9. CDR1 and CDR2 (germline): SGHDT, YYEEEE. This CDR3 has 16 residues. CDR3 amino acids: CASSATRDRFSYEQYF. The CDR3 nucleotides read TGTGCCAGCAGCGCAACCCGGGACAGGTTCTCCTACGAGCAGTACTTC.

The chain carries TRBV28 and TRBJ2-2; unclear D gene. Germline V gene lookup returns CDR1 MDHEN and CDR2 SYDVKM. Trimming left V 7 bases short and J 8 bases short, with 11 bases between. This CDR3 comprises 12 residues. The CDR3 loop is CASNSRVGELFF. The CDR3 DNA reads as TGTGCCAGCAATAGTCGAGTGGGGGAGCTGTTTTTT.

The gene calls are TRBV9 and TRBJ1-1, with TRBD1 identical over 7 bases. This CDR3 spans 14 amino acids. Looked up from germline, CDR1 is SGDLS and CDR2 is YYNGEE. V lost 4 bases and J lost 1; bases outside the gene matches: 4. CDR3 loop: CASSPRTGNTEAFF. The CDR3 bases are TGTGCCAGCAGCCCCAGGACAGGGAACACTGAAGCTTTCTTT.

The V gene is TRBV27, the J gene TRBJ2-1; 11 bases agree with TRBD2. This CDR3 comprises 17 residues. Germline CDR1 and CDR2: MNHEY and SMNVEV (reference sequence). Trimming at V came to 5 bases and at J to 3 bases, leaving 9 bases not matched to a gene. The CDR3 here is CASSGAPLAGDYNEQFF. The CDR3 nucleotides are TGTGCCAGCAGTGGAGCACCACTAGCGGGGGACTACAATGAGCAGTTCTTC.

This chain connects TRBV9 to TRBJ1-1, with 7 bases that match TRBD1. CDR3 length equals 16 residues. Germline V gene sequence: CDR1 SGDLS, CDR2 YYNGEE. With 3 bases clipped from V and 5 bases from J, the junction kept 13 bases outside the gene matches. The CDR3, as DNA: TGTGCCAGCAGCGCTCGTGGCGGCCAGGGGGAAACTGAAGCTTTCTTT. Translation: CASSARGGQGETEAFF.

This rearrangement joins TRBV11-2 to TRBJ1-2; D ambiguous. This CDR3 is built from 15 residues. CDR1 and CDR2 (germline): SGHAT, FQNNGV. V was shortened by 1 base and J by 0 bases, with 9 bases between the two germline ends. The CDR3 DNA reads TGTGCCAGCAGCTTAGGCATGGGCGCTAACTATGGCTACACCTTC. This sequence encodes CASSLGMGANYGYTF.

This chain uses TRBV5-1 with TRBJ1-1; 8 nucleotides match TRBD1. Per germline, CDR1 SGHRS and CDR2 YFSETQ. This CDR3 is built from 13 residues. The V segment lost 3 bases and the J segment 6 bases; nucleotides outside the gene matches: 4. The CDR3 loop reads CASSYDRGSEAFF. DNA for the CDR3: TGCGCCAGCAGCTACGACAGGGGCTCTGAAGCTTTCTTT.

The table lists this clone with a few counts. The chain carries TRBV6-5 and TRBJ1-4; 9 bases align to TRBD1. Per the germline V gene, CDR1 is MNHEY and CDR2 is SVGAGI. J was trimmed by 0 bases and V by 7 bases; bases with no gene match: 3. This CDR3 has 15 residues. The CDR3 nucleotides read TGTGCCAGCAAGGGACAGGGCGCAACTAATGAAAAACTGTTTTTT. Translation gives CASKGQGATNEKLFF.

The chain has TRBV19 and TRBJ1-1, with 7 bases lining up with TRBD1. Germline loops: CDR1 LNHDA, CDR2 SQIVND (reference sequence). CDR3 length equals 14 residues. J gave up 5 bases and V 7 bases, and 10 bases lay outside the gene matches. CDR3 loop: CASTRQGIRTEAFF. The CDR3 DNA is TGTGCCAGTACCAGACAGGGTATTAGGACTGAAGCTTTCTTT.

The rearrangement links TRBV7-6 to TRBJ1-3, with unresolved D. CDR3 length: 16 residues. Per germline, CDR1 SGHVS and CDR2 FNYEAQ. Trimming left V 5 bases short and J 0 bases short, with 14 bases between. The DNA of the CDR3 is TGTGCCAGCAGCCTGAGCGCCGTTAGCTCTGGAAACACCATATATTTT. Translating it yields CASSLSAVSSGNTIYF.

V usage is TRBV7-9 and J usage is TRBJ1-2, with 8 bases aligning to TRBD1. Trimming removed 2 bases from V and 5 bases from J; junction bases left unmatched: 1. The CDR3 sequence is 13 residues long. CDR1 SEHNR and CDR2 FQNEAQ come from the germline V gene (reference sequence). CDR3: CASSLQGAYGYTF. CDR3 in DNA: TGTGCCAGCAGCTTACAGGGGGCGTATGGCTACACCTTC.

The chain employs TRBV5-4 and TRBJ1-5; D gene uncertain. The V end was cut by 0 bases, the J end by 0 bases, with 4 bases between. Germline values: CDR1 SGHNT, CDR2 YYREEE (reference sequence). The CDR3 has 14 residues. CDR3 amino acids: CASSLAGSNQPQHF. The CDR3 bases are TGTGCCAGCAGCTTGGCCGGTAGCAATCAGCCCCAGCATTTT.

This clone was observed once. The genes are TRBV5-5 and TRBJ2-5, with TRBD1 matching 9 bases. Germline CDR1 is SGHKS and CDR2 is YYEKEE (reference sequence). With 5 bases clipped from V and 1 base from J, the junction kept 9 bases outside the gene matches. The CDR3 is 16 amino acids. CDR3 sequence (DNA): TGTGCCAGCAGTACCGGACAGGGGCGCACCCAAGAGACCCAGTACTTC. It yields the protein CASSTGQGRTQETQYF.

The chain has TRBV18 and TRBJ1-6, with D possibly TRBD1 on 6 matching bases. The CDR3 totals 16 residues. The V and J ends lost 5 bases and 0 bases respectively, with 11 bases between them. Germline CDR1 reads KGHSH; CDR2 reads LQKENI. The CDR3 here is CASSYTGSSYNSPLHF. The DNA for the CDR3 is TGTGCCAGCTCATACACAGGGAGCTCCTATAATTCACCCCTCCACTTT.

This chain uses TRBV5-1 with TRBJ1-2; 9 nucleotides align to TRBD1. CDR3 length: 17 residues. Germline V gene lookup returns CDR1 SGHRS and CDR2 YFSETQ. V dropped 0 bases and J dropped 0; count of bases not matched to a gene: 6. The CDR3: CASSLDRGRNTNYGYTF. In DNA, the CDR3 is TGCGCCAGCAGCTTGGACAGGGGGCGTAATACTAACTATGGCTACACCTTC. Variable domain in full (rest from reference TRBV5-1 and TRBJ1-2): KAGVTQTPRYLIKTRGQQVTLSCSPISGHRSVSWYQQTPGQGLQFLFEYFSETQRNKGNFPGRFSGRQFSNSRSEMNVSTLELGDSALYLCASSLDRGRNTNYGYTFGSGTRLTVV.

This sequence joins TRBV18 and TRBJ1-1; D unclear. This CDR3 spans 12 amino acids. CDR1 is KGHSH, CDR2 LQKENI, per germline. Between the trimmed V and J ends, which lost 1 base and 4 bases, there was a span of 4 bases. CDR3 in DNA: TGTGCCAGCTCACCACAGAGCACTGAAGCTTTCTTT. Protein sequence: CASSPQSTEAFF. Filled out from reference TRBV18 and TRBJ1-1, the complete variable domain reads NAGVMQNPRHLVRRRGQEARLRCSPMKGHSHVYWYRQLPEEGLKFMVYLQKENIIDESGMPKERFSAEFPKEGPSILRIQQVVRGDSAAYFCASSPQSTEAFFGQGTRLTVV.

The chain is built from TRBV28 and TRBJ2-3; TRBD2 is a possible D gene (5 bases). The V end was cut by 2 bases, the J end by 4 bases, with 10 bases between. This CDR3 contains 14 residues. The germline V gene has CDR1 MDHEN and CDR2 SYDVKM. CDR3 in amino acids: CASSLRGGADTQYF. DNA for the CDR3: TGTGCCAGCAGTTTACGGGGTGGAGCAGATACGCAGTATTTT.

V is TRBV11-3 and J is TRBJ2-2; D gene unclear. CDR1 is SGHNT and CDR2 is YENEEA in the germline V gene. Trimming stripped 1 base from V and 7 bases from J, with 4 bases between. This CDR3 comprises 12 residues. The CDR3 here is CASSLGSGELFF. The CDR3 DNA is TGTGCCAGCAGCTTAGGCAGCGGGGAGCTGTTTTTT.